This T cell receptor beta chain appears in the sequencing data of a study of human T cells and chemical hapten exposure. Study-wide background: A mostly female patient group had alopecia areata, totalis or universalis.

Study results and limitations: Positive correlation was observed between PT1 expanded TCR counts and patch test score.

Worth noting for this clonotype: The antigen is unknown.

V lost 5 bases and J 4 bases, leaving 13 bases between the germline ends. In germline, CDR1 is SGHRS, CDR2 YFSETQ. The CDR3 consists of 14 residues. Time point meaning: patch test 3, about 24 weeks after DPC sensitization. As to treatment: therapeutic diphenylcyclopropenone sensitization with weekly scalp DPC. TCRdb re-called the RACE reads with MiXCR, one entry per CDR3 protein. The data show 95,000 to 150,000 distinct CDR3 sequences, about 10% seen once. The sample was whole blood, taken in connection with sensitization to the hapten diphenylcyclopropenone (DPC). The chain carries TRBV5-1 and TRBJ2-1, with D perhaps TRBD1 or TRBD2 (7 bases each). The sequence was collected from a woman aged 50 to 60 with alopecia areata. Some clones in this sample may be carry-over from other donors' samples. CDR3 DNA: TGCGCCAGCAGTACAGGGGACTATTACAATGAGCAGTTCTTC. This codes for CASSTGDYYNEQFF.